These T cell receptor beta chains were read from a single sample in a study of CD8 T cells in ankylosing spondylitis. TCRdb analysed the 5' RACE reads with MiXCR anew, one entry per CDR3 protein. Of about 480,000 distinct CDR3 sequences in the sample, roughly 17% were seen once. Material for sequencing was blood, either unsorted or a sorted T cell fraction (not recorded which). Receptors were obtained from a male donor with ankylosing spondylitis. CDR3s include the opening cysteine and the closing phenylalanine or tryptophan. D genes are given only for firm matches. Clone sizes are given selectively: once, few, many, or a class where the clone is expanded.

TRBV20-1	TRBD1	few	TRBJ2-7	CSANYDRAYEQYF	TGCAGTGCCAACTACGACAGGGCCTACGAGCAGTACTTC
TRBV5-7	TRBD1	.	TRBJ2-2	CASSPHGTGGTGELFF	TGTGCCAGCAGCCCCCACGGGACAGGGGGCACCGGGGAGCTGTTTTTT
TRBV6-5	TRBD2	few	TRBJ2-4	CASSYLTSGNIQYF	TGTGCCAGCAGTTACCTGACTAGCGGGAACATTCAGTACTTC
TRBV5-1	.	.	TRBJ2-1	CASSLSRGAGGREQFF	TGCGCCAGCAGCTTGTCCCGGGGGGCCGGGGGTCGTGAGCAGTTCTTC
TRBV27	TRBD1	.	TRBJ2-3	CASTLRGQGTDTQYF	TGTGCCAGCACCCTCAGGGGACAGGGCACAGATACGCAGTATTTT
TRBV27	.	few	TRBJ1-1	CASSLEGSYTEAFF	TGTGCCAGCAGTTTAGAGGGCAGTTACACTGAAGCTTTCTTT
TRBV28	TRBD2	.	TRBJ2-4	CASSHGRLAGLHLAKNIQYF	TGTGCCAGCAGCCACGGTCGACTAGCGGGCCTTCACCTAGCCAAAAACATTCAGTACTTC
TRBV18	.	.	TRBJ2-3	CASSSSVGPSTDTQYF	TGTGCCAGCTCATCGTCGGTAGGCCCGAGCACAGATACGCAGTATTTT
TRBV10-3	.	many	TRBJ2-3	CAIGGGMTDTQYF	TGTGCCATCGGAGGGGGAATGACAGATACGCAGTATTTT
TRBV3-1	.	few	TRBJ2-7	CASTTTGSYEQYF	TGTGCCAGCACCACCACAGGGTCCTACGAGCAGTACTTC
TRBV6-2/TRBV6-3	.	many	TRBJ1-3	CASSVPGRRSGNTIYF	TGTGCCAGCAGTGTACCGGGACGCCGATCTGGAAACACCATATATTTT
TRBV9	.	few	TRBJ2-3	CASSPGEGDTQYF	TGTGCCAGCAGCCCAGGTGAAGGTGATACGCAGTATTTT
TRBV27	.	.	TRBJ2-1	CASSLSSLKTRGSYNEQFF	TGTGCCAGCAGTTTATCCTCCCTCAAAACTAGAGGCTCCTACAATGAGCAGTTCTTC
TRBV18	TRBD1	few	TRBJ1-1	CASSPNDRAHTEAFF	TGTGCCAGCTCCCCTAATGACAGGGCTCACACTGAAGCTTTCTTT
TRBV6-1	.	.	TRBJ1-6	CASTLSGTNNSPLHF	TGTGCCAGCACCCTCTCCGGGACAAATAATTCACCCCTCCACTTT
TRBV7-2	.	many	TRBJ2-3	CASSLSADTQYF	TGTGCCAGCAGCTTAAGCGCAGATACGCAGTATTTT
TRBV5-1	.	few	TRBJ1-1	CASSQGRLMNTEAFF	TGCGCCAGCAGCCAAGGGAGACTCATGAACACTGAAGCTTTCTTT
TRBV9	TRBD2	few	TRBJ2-2	CASSETSRNTGELFF	TGTGCCAGCAGCGAGACTAGCAGGAACACCGGGGAGCTGTTTTTT
TRBV5-5	TRBD1	few	TRBJ1-4	CASSGQGGTNEKLFF	TGTGCCAGCAGCGGCCAGGGGGGGACTAATGAAAAACTGTTTTTT
TRBV29-1	.	.	TRBJ1-1	CSVEESLDSFREAFF	TGCAGCGTTGAAGAGAGTCTGGACAGTTTCCGTGAAGCTTTCTTT
TRBV5-1	TRBD1	.	TRBJ2-7	CASSKSSGTGTYEQYF	TGCGCCAGCAGCAAAAGCTCCGGGACAGGGACTTACGAGCAGTACTTC
TRBV6-5	TRBD1	.	TRBJ1-1	CASSYLTGRGEAFF	TGTGCCAGCAGTTACCTGACAGGGAGGGGTGAAGCTTTCTTT
TRBV6-1	TRBD1	.	TRBJ2-7	CASRSSGTVSYEQYF	TGTGCCAGCAGGAGCTCCGGGACAGTCTCCTACGAGCAGTACTTC
TRBV7-8	.	many	TRBJ2-3	CASSLALLARDTQYF	TGTGCCAGCAGCTTAGCGCTTCTAGCACGAGATACGCAGTATTTT
TRBV3-1	.	.	TRBJ1-1	CASSQGRDSKSEAFF	TGTGCCAGCAGCCAAGGAAGGGACTCCAAATCTGAAGCTTTCTTT
TRBV2	TRBD1	.	TRBJ1-5	CASCGNGQGYNQPQHF	TGTGCCAGCTGCGGTAACGGACAGGGGTACAATCAGCCCCAGCATTTT
TRBV5-1	.	.	TRBJ2-1	CAGSGPTNEQFF	TGCGCCGGAAGCGGGCCGACCAATGAGCAGTTCTTC
TRBV5-4	TRBD1	few	TRBJ1-2	CASSPGTGDANYGYTF	TGTGCCAGCAGCCCGGGGACAGGGGATGCGAACTATGGCTACACCTTC
TRBV30	TRBD1	.	TRBJ2-7	CALAGQGTYEQYF	TGTGCCCTGGCGGGACAGGGGACCTACGAGCAGTACTTC
TRBV12-3/TRBV12-4	TRBD1	many	TRBJ1-2	CASSSGTGEGYTF	TGTGCCAGCAGTTCTGGGACAGGGGAAGGCTACACCTTC
TRBV25-1	.	.	TRBJ2-1	CASSELGTGSSYNEQFF	TGTGCCAGCAGTGAATTAGGAACGGGCAGCTCCTACAATGAGCAGTTCTTC
TRBV28	.	few	TRBJ2-1	CASSLRAGSRFF	TGTGCCAGCAGTTTAAGGGCGGGGTCGCGGTTCTTC
TRBV7-2	.	.	TRBJ1-3	CASSFLGNTIYF	TGTGCCAGCAGCTTCCTCGGAAACACCATATATTTT
TRBV15	.	.	TRBJ1-6	CATSSSQSDGPLHF	TGTGCCACCAGCAGTAGTCAATCTGATGGTCCCCTCCACTTT
TRBV2	TRBD1	.	TRBJ1-1	CASRSDRVTEAFF	TGTGCCAGCAGGTCCGACAGGGTCACTGAAGCTTTCTTT
TRBV5-1	.	.	TRBJ1-5	CASSWGINQPQHF	TGCGCCAGCAGCTGGGGGATCAATCAGCCCCAGCATTTT
TRBV7-2	.	.	TRBJ2-1	CASSLSAPSPTVF	TGTGCCAGCAGCTTGAGCGCCCCCTCCCCGACAGTCTTC
TRBV29-1	.	few	TRBJ1-2	CSVEMDYGYTF	TGCAGCGTTGAGATGGACTATGGCTACACCTTC
TRBV2	.	few	TRBJ2-1	CASNGRTRENNEQFF	TGTGCCAGCAACGGGAGAACGAGGGAAAACAATGAGCAGTTCTTC
TRBV12-3/TRBV12-4	.	.	TRBJ1-1	CASTQGGEGAFF	TGTGCCAGCACCCAAGGGGGGGAAGGAGCTTTCTTT
TRBV7-2	.	many	TRBJ1-2	CASSLSLIGGQSYGYTF	TGTGCCAGCAGCTTATCCCTCATTGGTGGGCAGTCCTATGGCTACACCTTC
TRBV28	.	.	TRBJ1-1	CASHPEKGRLVEAFF	TGTGCCAGTCACCCCGAGAAGGGGCGATTGGTGGAAGCTTTCTTT
TRBV2	TRBD2	few	TRBJ2-1	CASNLLAGKSNEQFF	TGTGCCAGCAATCTACTAGCGGGGAAATCTAATGAGCAGTTCTTC
TRBV11-2	TRBD1	.	TRBJ1-2	CASSLAQGALTYGYTF	TGTGCCAGCAGCTTAGCACAGGGGGCGCTTACCTATGGCTACACCTTC
TRBV3-1	TRBD2	.	TRBJ2-1	CASSYSAGGLVGEQFF	TGTGCCAGCAGTTATTCAGCGGGAGGGTTGGTTGGTGAGCAGTTCTTC
TRBV3-1	TRBD1	few	TRBJ1-1	CASSQGQGANTEAFF	TGTGCCAGCAGCCAGGGACAGGGAGCGAACACTGAAGCTTTCTTT
TRBV12-3/TRBV12-4	TRBD2	many	TRBJ2-1	CASSGTSGKQFF	TGTGCCAGCAGCGGGACTAGCGGGAAGCAGTTCTTC
TRBV4-2	.	few	TRBJ2-5	CASSQVGRTSSYQETQYF	TGTGCCAGCAGCCAAGTCGGACGTACCTCGTCGTACCAAGAGACCCAGTACTTC
TRBV2	TRBD2	.	TRBJ2-1	CASKAGGAYNEQFF	TGTGCCAGCAAGGCGGGAGGGGCCTACAATGAGCAGTTCTTC
TRBV10-3	.	many	TRBJ1-1	CAISGGNRNTEAFF	TGTGCCATCAGTGGGGGGAACAGGAACACTGAAGCTTTCTTT
TRBV19	.	few	TRBJ1-5	CASGEGRNQPQHF	TGTGCCAGTGGGGAGGGTCGCAATCAGCCCCAGCATTTT
TRBV14	TRBD2	.	TRBJ2-5	CASSPGLADQETQYF	TGTGCCAGCAGCCCGGGACTAGCAGATCAAGAGACCCAGTACTTC
TRBV5-1	.	few	TRBJ1-2	CASSFTGLGDYGYTF	TGCGCCAGCAGCTTTACAGGGTTGGGCGACTATGGCTACACCTTC
TRBV2	TRBD1	.	TRBJ2-5	CASRQTGQGTGTQYF	TGTGCCAGCAGGCAGACGGGACAGGGCACTGGGACCCAGTACTTC
TRBV20-1	.	few	TRBJ2-2	CSASGLASNTGELFF	TGCAGTGCTAGCGGGCTAGCGTCGAACACCGGGGAGCTGTTTTTT
TRBV7-6	.	.	TRBJ2-3	CASSLGGPPGDTQYF	TGTGCCAGCAGCTTAGGTGGACCCCCCGGAGATACGCAGTATTTT
TRBV14	.	few	TRBJ2-1	CASRFGGASYNEQFF	TGTGCCAGCAGATTTGGCGGGGCCTCCTACAATGAGCAGTTCTTC